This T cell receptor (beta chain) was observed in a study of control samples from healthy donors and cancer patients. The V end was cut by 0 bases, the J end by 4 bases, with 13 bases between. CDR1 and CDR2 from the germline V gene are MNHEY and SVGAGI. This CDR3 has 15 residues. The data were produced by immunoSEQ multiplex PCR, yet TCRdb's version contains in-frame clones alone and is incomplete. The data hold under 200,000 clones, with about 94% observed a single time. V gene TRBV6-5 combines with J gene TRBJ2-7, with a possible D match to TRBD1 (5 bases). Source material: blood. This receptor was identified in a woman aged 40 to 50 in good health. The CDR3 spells CASSYSGTQGYEQYF. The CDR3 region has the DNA TGTGCCAGCAGTTACTCAGGAACGCAGGGTTACGAGCAGTACTTC.